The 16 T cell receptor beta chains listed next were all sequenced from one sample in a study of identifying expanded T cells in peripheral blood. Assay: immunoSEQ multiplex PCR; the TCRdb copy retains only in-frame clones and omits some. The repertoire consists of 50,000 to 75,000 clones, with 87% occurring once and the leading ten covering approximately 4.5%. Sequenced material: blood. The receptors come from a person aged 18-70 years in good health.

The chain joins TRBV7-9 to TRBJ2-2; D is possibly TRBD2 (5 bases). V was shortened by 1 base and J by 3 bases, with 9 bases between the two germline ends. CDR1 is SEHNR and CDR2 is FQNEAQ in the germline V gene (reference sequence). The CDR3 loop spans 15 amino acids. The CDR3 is CASSLVLGDTGELFF. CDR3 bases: TGTGCCAGCAGCTTAGTACTGGGAGACACCGGGGAGCTGTTTTTT.

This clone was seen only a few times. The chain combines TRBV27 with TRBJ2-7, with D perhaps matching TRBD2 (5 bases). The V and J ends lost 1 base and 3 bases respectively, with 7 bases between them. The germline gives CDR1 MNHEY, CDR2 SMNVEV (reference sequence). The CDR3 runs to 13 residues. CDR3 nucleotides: TGTGCCAGCAGTTTATACGCGGGCTACGAGCAGTACTTC. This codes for CASSLYAGYEQYF.

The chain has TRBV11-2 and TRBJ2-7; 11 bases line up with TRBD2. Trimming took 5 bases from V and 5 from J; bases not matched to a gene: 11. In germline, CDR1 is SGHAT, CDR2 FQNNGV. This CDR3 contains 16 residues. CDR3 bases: TGTGCCAGCAGCCCCCATGGTAGCGGGAGGGGTGACGAGCAGTACTTC. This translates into CASSPHGSGRGDEQYF.

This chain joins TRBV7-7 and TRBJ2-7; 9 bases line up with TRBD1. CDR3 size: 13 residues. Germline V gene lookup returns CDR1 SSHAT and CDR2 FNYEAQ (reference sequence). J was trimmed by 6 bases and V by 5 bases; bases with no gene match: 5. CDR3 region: CASSPDRGSEQYF. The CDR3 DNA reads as TGTGCCAGCAGCCCGGACAGGGGCTCCGAGCAGTACTTC.

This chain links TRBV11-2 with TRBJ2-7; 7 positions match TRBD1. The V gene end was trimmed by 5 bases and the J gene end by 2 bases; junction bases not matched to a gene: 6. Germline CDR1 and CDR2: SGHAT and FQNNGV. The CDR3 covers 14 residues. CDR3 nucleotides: TGTGCCAGCAGCCGAACCGGGACAGCCTACGAGCAGTACTTC. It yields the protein CASSRTGTAYEQYF.

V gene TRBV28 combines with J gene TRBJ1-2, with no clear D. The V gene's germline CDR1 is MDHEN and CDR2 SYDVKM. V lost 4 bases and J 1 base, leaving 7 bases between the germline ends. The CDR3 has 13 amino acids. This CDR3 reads CASSSSYNYGYTF. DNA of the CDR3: TGTGCCAGCAGTTCATCTTATAACTATGGCTACACCTTC.

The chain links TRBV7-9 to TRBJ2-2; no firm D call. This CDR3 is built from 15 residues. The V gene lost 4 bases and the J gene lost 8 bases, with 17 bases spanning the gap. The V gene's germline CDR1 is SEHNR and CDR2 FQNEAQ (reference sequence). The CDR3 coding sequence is TGTGCCAGCAGCTCCCTCCGAAAAACCCCGGGGGAGCTGTTTTTT. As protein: CASSSLRKTPGELFF.

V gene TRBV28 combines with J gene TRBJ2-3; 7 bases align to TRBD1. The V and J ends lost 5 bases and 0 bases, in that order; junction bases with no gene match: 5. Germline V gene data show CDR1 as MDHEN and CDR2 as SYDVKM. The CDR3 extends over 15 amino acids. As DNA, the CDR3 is TGTGCCAGCAGTGCACCGGGACAGAGCACAGATACGCAGTATTTT. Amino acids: CASSAPGQSTDTQYF.

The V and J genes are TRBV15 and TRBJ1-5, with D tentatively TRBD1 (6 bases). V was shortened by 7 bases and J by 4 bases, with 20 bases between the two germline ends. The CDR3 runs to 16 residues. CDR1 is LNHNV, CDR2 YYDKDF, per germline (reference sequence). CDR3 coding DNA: TGTGCCACCACCCCGGACAGCCTAGCATCTAATCAGCCCCAGCATTTT. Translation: CATTPDSLASNQPQHF.

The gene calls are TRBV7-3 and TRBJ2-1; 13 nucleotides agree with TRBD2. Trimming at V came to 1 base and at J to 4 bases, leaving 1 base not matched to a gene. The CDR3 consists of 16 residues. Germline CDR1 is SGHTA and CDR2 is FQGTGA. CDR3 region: CASSLKGLAGYNEQFF. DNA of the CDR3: TGTGCCAGCAGCTTAAAGGGACTAGCGGGATACAATGAGCAGTTCTTC.

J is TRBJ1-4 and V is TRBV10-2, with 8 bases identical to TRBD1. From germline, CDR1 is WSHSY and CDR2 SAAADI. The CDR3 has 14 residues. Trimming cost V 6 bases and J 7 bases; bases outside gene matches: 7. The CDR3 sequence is CASRETGVGEKLFF. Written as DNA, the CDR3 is TGCGCCAGCAGGGAGACAGGGGTCGGTGAAAAACTGTTTTTT.

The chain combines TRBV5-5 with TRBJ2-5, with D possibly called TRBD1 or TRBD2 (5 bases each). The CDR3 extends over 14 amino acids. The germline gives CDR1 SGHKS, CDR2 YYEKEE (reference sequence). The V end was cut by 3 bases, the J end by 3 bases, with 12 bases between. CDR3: CASSSGTVEETQYF. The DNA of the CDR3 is TGTGCCAGCAGCTCCGGGACGGTAGAAGAGACCCAGTACTTC.

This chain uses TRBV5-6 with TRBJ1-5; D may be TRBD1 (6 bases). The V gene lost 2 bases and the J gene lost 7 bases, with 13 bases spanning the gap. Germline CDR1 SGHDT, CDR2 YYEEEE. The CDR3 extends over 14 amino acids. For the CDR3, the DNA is TGTGCCAGCAGCTTAGGACAGCCAAACCAGCCCCAGCATTTT. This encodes CASSLGQPNQPQHF.

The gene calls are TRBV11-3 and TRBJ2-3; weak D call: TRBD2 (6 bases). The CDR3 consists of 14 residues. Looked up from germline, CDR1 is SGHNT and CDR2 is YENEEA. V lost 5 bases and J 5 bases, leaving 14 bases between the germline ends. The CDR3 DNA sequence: TGTGCCAGCAGCCTTGGACGGGGGAGAGATACGCAGTATTTT. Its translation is CASSLGRGRDTQYF. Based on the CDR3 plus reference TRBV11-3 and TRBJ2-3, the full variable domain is EAGVVQSPRYKIIEKKQPVAFWCNPISGHNTLYWYLQNLGQGPELLIRYENEEAVDDSQLPKDRFSAERLKGVDSTLKIQPAELGDSAVYLCASSLGRGRDTQYFGPGTRLTVL.

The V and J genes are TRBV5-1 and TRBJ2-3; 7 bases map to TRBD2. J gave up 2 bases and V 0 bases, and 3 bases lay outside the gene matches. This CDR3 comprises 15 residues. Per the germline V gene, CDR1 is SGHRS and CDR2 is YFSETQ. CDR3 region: CASSLVAGFTDTQYF. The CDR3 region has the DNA TGCGCCAGCAGCTTGGTAGCGGGCTTCACAGATACGCAGTATTTT. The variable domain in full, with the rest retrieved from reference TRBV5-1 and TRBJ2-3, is KAGVTQTPRYLIKTRGQQVTLSCSPISGHRSVSWYQQTPGQGLQFLFEYFSETQRNKGNFPGRFSGRQFSNSRSEMNVSTLELGDSALYLCASSLVAGFTDTQYFGPGTRLTVL.

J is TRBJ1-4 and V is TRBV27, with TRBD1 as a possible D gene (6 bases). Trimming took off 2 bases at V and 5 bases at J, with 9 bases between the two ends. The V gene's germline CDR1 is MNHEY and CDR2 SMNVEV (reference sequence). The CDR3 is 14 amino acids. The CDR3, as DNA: TGTGCCAGCAGTTTACGAGGGGGGAATGAAAAACTGTTTTTT. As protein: CASSLRGGNEKLFF.